This TCR beta chain was found in a study of T-cell reconstitution after alpha-beta-depleted transplantation in children. Molecular barcoding with unique molecular identifiers was used for the TCRbeta library. Each CDR3 protein gets one entry after TCRdb re-called the PCR reads with MiXCR. The table includes about 690,000 distinct CDR3 sequences, 16% detected once. Germline CDR1 and CDR2: DFQATT and SNEGSKA (reference sequence). The CDR3 loop spans 15 amino acids. After removal of 3 bases from V and 7 bases from J, the junction contained 9 bases not matched to a gene. The sample holds many counts of this clonotype.

Specimen: PBMCs from the stem cell graft donor, collected from the stem cell graft. This receptor was identified in a human donor who donated a stem cell graft to a child with acute myeloid leukemia. The chain combines TRBV20-1 with TRBJ1-6; 7 bases match TRBD1. The CDR3 DNA sequence: TGCAGTGCTAGTTACGCGACAGGGATGAATTCACCCCTCCACTTT. It yields the protein CSASYATGMNSPLHF.